This TCR beta chain appears in the sequencing data of a study of CD8+ T cells in alopecia areata. Once RNA had been extracted, it was reverse transcribed into cDNA to act as the sequencing template. Repertoires were generated with immunoSEQ multiplex PCR, while TCRdb's copy carries only in-frame clones and drops some. The sample records 180,000 or so clones, more than 45% being singletons. Specified treatment: oral pan-JAK inhibitor, 5-10 mg twice daily. This clone was seen only a few times. The source is a human donor with alopecia areata. Sequencing used CD4+ T cells sorted from blood, obtained at week 24, from a patient treated with tofacitinib.

The CDR3 DNA reads TGCAGCGTTCGGGCCGACCGGGACACCGGGGAGCTGTTTTTT. This sequence encodes CSVRADRDTGELFF. The J gene is TRBJ2-2, the V gene TRBV29-1; D gene ambiguous. V lost 5 bases to trimming and J lost 3 bases, with 13 bases between them. Germline V gene lookup returns CDR1 SQVTM and CDR2 ANQGSEA. This CDR3 has 14 amino acids.